Sequencing of this T cell receptor beta chain was carried out in a study of CD8 T cells in ankylosing spondylitis. Germline V gene data show CDR1 as LGHDT and CDR2 as YNNKEL (reference sequence). Trimming left V 1 base short and J 9 bases short, with 22 bases between. The CDR3 covers 18 residues. In making TCR beta libraries, quantitative 5'-RACE with molecular barcodes was used. TCRdb processed the 5' RACE reads anew with MiXCR; each CDR3 protein has one entry. Here the sample spans some 90,000 distinct CDR3 sequences, 27% being singletons. For this clonotype: Its antigen is unidentified.

Study outcomes and limitations: Prior literature has documented some motif variants in synovial fluid and blood from reactive arthritis. Disease-linked clones bore a CD8+ phenotype and were relatively rare in peripheral blood. There was reportedly significant enrichment of clones that were disease-linked in matched ankylosing spondylitis synovial fluid.

This chain joins TRBV3-1 and TRBJ1-6; D is uncertain. This TCR was sampled from a male donor with ankylosing spondylitis or in good health (not recorded which). Sample: blood, either unsorted or a sorted T cell fraction (not recorded which). DNA for the CDR3: TGTGCCAGCAGCCAAGTTGTCCAGGACCGGACTCTGATTTCACCCCTCCACTTT. Translating gives CASSQVVQDRTLISPLHF.